These T cell receptor beta chains were read from a single sample in a study of metastatic and nonmetastatic thyroid tumors. MiXCR reprocessed the PCR reads for TCRdb. The table shows fewer than 70,000 clones, with roughly 29% occurring only once. The source material was blood. These TCRs come from a female donor with papillary thyroid cancer or a benign thyroid nodule (not recorded which). Some clones in this sample may be carry-over from other donors' samples. Each CDR3 is given without its conserved first and last residue. The order of the fields is J gene, V gene, CDR3 protein.

>TRBJ2-6|TRBV20-1
SAVAGAGANVLT
>TRBJ2-2|TRBV19
ASSISAAFEAGGPGELF
>TRBJ2-6|TRBV7-3
ASSLGEGGANVLT
>TRBJ2-2|TRBV28
ASSFGLAGIGELF
>TRBJ2-2|TRBV28
ASSSGQGADGELF
>TRBJ2-5|TRBV4-2
ASSYTRGRQETQY
>TRBJ2-5|TRBV7-9
ASSLDVGPLQETQY
>TRBJ2-2|TRBV12-3/TRBV12-4
ASSLRFGELF
>TRBJ2-2|TRBV30
AWDVNTGELF
>TRBJ1-6|TRBV30
AWSETDNSPFH
>TRBJ2-7|TRBV25-1
DSSVWESYEQY
>TRBJ2-5|TRBV5-1
ASNLDFATQY
>TRBJ2-1|TRBV29-1
SVEGTSADEQF
>TRBJ2-7|TRBV10-3
AISDRLQGGYEQY
>TRBJ2-7|TRBV28
ASSPGTDSDYEQY
>TRBJ1-3|TRBV11-2
ASSPFSGNTIY
>TRBJ2-1|TRBV27
ASTRDATYNEQF
>TRBJ1-2|TRBV12-3/TRBV12-4
ASTRQVAYGYT
>TRBJ1-6|TRBV20-1
SARGLLRSASPLH
>TRBJ1-1|TRBV29-1
SGGRTNTEAF
>TRBJ2-7|TRBV11-2
ASSFSGEAYEQY
>TRBJ2-1|TRBV3-1
ASSQDSNEQF
>TRBJ1-6|TRBV11-2
ASSPRAQGSPLH
>TRBJ1-1|TRBV7-2
ASKLGQDNTEAF
>TRBJ2-1|TRBV6-2/TRBV6-3
AGATGYNEQF
>TRBJ2-7|TRBV6-5
ASIYSTVAYEQY
>TRBJ2-7|TRBV6-1
ASSVSGSGSYEQY
>TRBJ2-2|TRBV6-1
ASSRDYSRELF
>TRBJ1-5|TRBV7-4
ASSLRGAHSNQPQH
>TRBJ1-5|TRBV20-1
SASVTGDGDQPQH
>TRBJ1-5|TRBV20-1
SAREGPWSNQPQH
>TRBJ1-3|TRBV6-4
ASSGGQIRGNTIY
>TRBJ2-7|TRBV29-1
SVEDLDRPYEQY
>TRBJ2-6|TRBV20-1
SARSLEGAISGANVLT
>TRBJ1-5|TRBV28
ASSPPWTGGRSNQPQH